The 9 T cell receptor beta chains reported below all come from one sample, sequenced in a study of identifying expanded T cells in peripheral blood. Libraries were prepared by immunoSEQ multiplex PCR; TCRdb keeps only in-frame clonotypes and omits some of them. Here the sample spans nearly 60,000 clones, roughly nine tenths being singletons. Sequencing was done on a sample of blood. The receptors originated from a person aged 18 to 75 in good health.

This clone was picked up one time. In DNA form, the CDR3 reads TGTGCCAGCAGCCAGGGGACAGCCTCAGTGCAGGGCTACACCTTC. As protein: CASSQGTASVQGYTF. This chain links TRBV7-9 with TRBJ1-2; 7 nucleotides line up with TRBD1. The ends lost 5 bases at V and 8 bases at J; junction bases unmatched: 14. CDR3 length: 15 residues. CDR1 SEHNR and CDR2 FQNEAQ come from the germline V gene (reference sequence).

The chain recombines TRBV6-5 with TRBJ2-7; D uncertain. This CDR3 has 15 residues. The V gene's germline CDR1 is MNHEY and CDR2 SVGAGI. The V end was cut by 5 bases, the J end by 4 bases, with 18 bases between. CDR3 in DNA: TGTGCCAGCAGTGGAGAAGGGCTGGCCAGTTACGAGCAGTACTTC. It encodes CASSGEGLASYEQYF.

The chain joins TRBV7-6 to TRBJ1-1; D may be TRBD1 (5 bases). Trimming cost V 0 bases and J 5 bases, with 19 bases left between them. Germline CDR1 SGHVS, CDR2 FNYEAQ. The CDR3 contains 17 residues. Here the CDR3 reads CASSLALAQGMETEAFF. The CDR3 DNA follows: TGTGCCAGCAGCTTAGCGTTGGCTCAGGGAATGGAGACTGAAGCTTTCTTT.

The chain uses TRBV2 and TRBJ2-7; 9 bases agree with TRBD1. The V gene's germline CDR1 is SNHLY and CDR2 FYNNEI. The CDR3 runs to 14 residues. Germline trimming cut 6 bases from V and 5 bases from J; bases unmatched to any gene: 8. CDR3 DNA: TGTGCCAGCAGGGGGGGACAGGGAGTCGACGAGCAGTACTTC. Translation gives CASRGGQGVDEQYF.

V and J are TRBV6-6 and TRBJ2-5; D is unresolved. The CDR3 spans 12 residues. V was shortened by 6 bases and J by 1 base, with 6 bases between the two germline ends. CDR1 is MNHNY, CDR2 SVGAGI, per germline (reference sequence). The CDR3 DNA is TGTGCCAGCAGCGCCTCCCAAGAGACCCAGTACTTC. It codes for CASSASQETQYF.

The CDR3 reads CASNRGRAGSTDTQYF. The CDR3 nucleotides are TGTGCCAGCAACAGGGGCAGGGCGGGGAGCACAGATACGCAGTATTTT. The chain couples TRBV27 to TRBJ2-3, with D possibly TRBD1 on 7 matching bases. The V gene's germline CDR1 is MNHEY and CDR2 SMNVEV (reference sequence). The CDR3 runs 16 residues. The V end lost 7 bases, the J end lost 0 bases, and 17 bases lay between the germline ends.

The chain employs TRBV6-5 and TRBJ2-1; 8 bases map to TRBD2. CDR3 length: 15 amino acids. The V and J ends lost 0 bases and 8 bases, in that order; junction bases with no gene match: 6. Germline-derived CDR1 and CDR2 are MNHEY and SVGAGI. CDR3 bases: TGTGCCAGCAGTTACTCGATTAGCGGGACCGATGAGCAGTTCTTC. As protein: CASSYSISGTDEQFF.

V is TRBV10-3 and J is TRBJ2-3, with D possibly being TRBD2 (7 bases). Germline V lookup: CDR1 ENHRY, CDR2 SYGVKD. The CDR3 is made up of 15 amino acids. With 2 bases removed from V and 3 bases from J, the gap between germline ends came to 12 bases. DNA of the CDR3: TGTGCCATCAGTGAGGGGGGGGGCGAGACAGATACGCAGTATTTT. This codes for CAISEGGGETDTQYF.

The gene calls are TRBV7-6 and TRBJ2-3, with no clear D. Trimming shortened V by 0 bases and J by 2 bases, and 3 bases separated the two germline ends. The CDR3 has 13 amino acids. CDR1 and CDR2 from the germline V gene are SGHVS and FNYEAQ. The CDR3, as DNA: TGTGCCAGCAGCTTAGCCTTCACAGATACGCAGTATTTT. It encodes CASSLAFTDTQYF.